The 2 T cell receptor beta chains below come from one sample, sequenced in a study of graft-versus-host responses after intestinal transplantation. Clones were sequenced by immunoSEQ multiplex PCR, and TCRdb holds only the in-frame ones, with some missing. This table has 130,000 to 150,000 clones, around nine tenths appearing once. The antigens these receptors bind are not known. Sequencing was performed on unstimulated CD4+ T cells sorted from spleen or lymph node cells, taken before intestinal transplant. The receptors derive from a human donor who received an intestinal transplant.

This clone was detected once. The J gene is TRBJ2-7, the V gene TRBV5-1; 12 positions agree with TRBD2. CDR1 is SGHRS, CDR2 YFSETQ, per germline. After removal of 2 bases from V and 2 bases from J, the junction contained 2 bases not matched to a gene. The CDR3 runs 15 residues. CDR3 residues: CASSFGLAGPYEQYF. The CDR3 bases are TGCGCCAGCAGCTTCGGACTAGCGGGACCCTACGAGCAGTACTTC.

This clone has only one observation. V usage is TRBV4-1 and J usage is TRBJ1-4; 8 nucleotides agree with TRBD1. In germline, CDR1 is MGHRA, CDR2 YSYEKL. This CDR3 has 15 amino acids. With V trimmed by 5 bases and J by 3 bases, 5 bases remained unmatched. The CDR3 bases are TGCGCCAGCAGCGAGGACAGGGAGGCTAATGAAAAACTGTTTTTT. Its translation: CASSEDREANEKLFF.